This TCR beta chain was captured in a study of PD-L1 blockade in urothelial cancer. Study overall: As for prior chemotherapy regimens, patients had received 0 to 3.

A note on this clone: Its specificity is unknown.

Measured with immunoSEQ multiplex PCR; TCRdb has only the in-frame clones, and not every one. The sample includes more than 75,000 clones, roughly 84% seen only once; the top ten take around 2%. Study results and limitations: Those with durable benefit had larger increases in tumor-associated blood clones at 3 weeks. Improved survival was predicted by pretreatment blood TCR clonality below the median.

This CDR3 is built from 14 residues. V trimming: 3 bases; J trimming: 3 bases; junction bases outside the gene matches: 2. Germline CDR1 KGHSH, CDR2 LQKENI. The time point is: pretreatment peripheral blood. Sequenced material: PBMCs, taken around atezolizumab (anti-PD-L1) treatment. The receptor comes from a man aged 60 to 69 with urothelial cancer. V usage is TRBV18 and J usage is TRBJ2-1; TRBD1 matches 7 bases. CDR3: CASSPGTDYNEQFF. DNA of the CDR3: TGTGCCAGCTCACCGGGGACAGACTACAATGAGCAGTTCTTC.